The next 8 T cell receptor beta chains were all read from a single sample in a study of T-cell reconstitution after alpha-beta-depleted transplantation in children. Using unique molecular identifiers, the investigators prepared the TCRbeta library. Each CDR3 protein is one row after TCRdb ran MiXCR on the PCR reads. Of about 200,000 distinct CDR3 sequences in the sample, around 7% were seen once. The specimen comprised PBMCs, sampled before TCRalphabeta/CD19-depleted stem cell transplant. These receptors originate from a boy aged 2 to 10 with acute lymphoblastic leukemia, due to receive a stem cell transplant.

This clonotype was seen many times. The chain employs TRBV18 and TRBJ2-7; tentatively, D is TRBD2 (6 bases). CDR1 and CDR2 (germline): KGHSH, LQKENI. V lost 3 bases to trimming and J lost 4 bases, with 16 bases between them. The CDR3 has 15 residues. CDR3 nucleotides: TGTGCCAGCTCACCCTACGCGCGGGATCCTTACGAGCAGTACTTC. It yields the protein CASSPYARDPYEQYF. Full variable domain (rest looked up from reference TRBV18 and TRBJ2-7): NAGVMQNPRHLVRRRGQEARLRCSPMKGHSHVYWYRQLPEEGLKFMVYLQKENIIDESGMPKERFSAEFPKEGPSILRIQQVVRGDSAAYFCASSPYARDPYEQYFGPGTRLTVT.

In this sample, this clonotype turned up a few times. In DNA, the CDR3 is TGTGCCAGCAGTTACTTTGCCGCAGGGGGCGTAGGGGGCTACACCTTC. Its translation is CASSYFAAGGVGGYTF. The gene calls are TRBV6-5 and TRBJ1-2; 8 bases agree with TRBD1. Germline CDR1 reads MNHEY; CDR2 reads SVGAGI. With 1 base clipped from V and 8 bases from J, the junction kept 12 bases outside the gene matches. CDR3 length: 16 residues.

Ten or more counts support this clonotype. J is TRBJ1-2 and V is TRBV10-1; D is uncertain. CDR1 is WNHNN, CDR2 SYGVQD, per germline (reference sequence). The CDR3 runs 9 residues. CDR3 residues: CAISYGYTF. The CDR3 DNA sequence: TGCGCTATAAGCTATGGCTACACCTTC.

This clonotype was counted at least ten times. The CDR3 protein is CSVEANEQFF. As DNA, the CDR3 is TGCAGCGTTGAGGCCAATGAGCAGTTCTTC. The chain combines TRBV29-1 with TRBJ2-1; D is ambiguous. V lost 3 bases to trimming and J lost 6 bases, with 3 bases between them. The CDR3 is 10 residues long. Germline CDR1 SQVTM, CDR2 ANQGSEA.

This clonotype was counted only a few times. The V call is TRBV6-2 or TRBV6-3, the J call TRBJ2-7; D unclear. Germline V gives CDR1 MNHEY, CDR2 SVGEGT. This CDR3 is built from 13 residues. V gave up 4 bases and J gave up 1 base, with 8 bases separating them. The CDR3 DNA reads as TGTGCCAGCAGTTGGGATCGGTCCTACGAGCAGTACTTC. Translation: CASSWDRSYEQYF.

This clonotype showed up just a few times. The chain carries TRBV28 and TRBJ2-7; D gene ambiguous. V lost 6 bases to trimming and J lost 1 base, with 7 bases between them. This CDR3 is 12 amino acids long. From germline, CDR1 is MDHEN and CDR2 SYDVKM. CDR3 nucleotide sequence: TGTGCCAGCAGGCGCGATTCCTACGAGCAGTACTTC. This sequence encodes CASRRDSYEQYF.

This clonotype was seen more than once but under ten times. The CDR3 nucleotides are TGCGCCAGCAGTTCTCTCCATGGGGCCCGGGATACGCAGTATTTT. Its translation is CASSSLHGARDTQYF. V and J are TRBV5-1 and TRBJ2-3, with D perhaps matching TRBD1 (5 bases). V was shortened by 5 bases and J by 6 bases, with 19 bases between the two germline ends. The CDR3 spans 15 residues. Germline-derived CDR1 and CDR2 are SGHRS and YFSETQ.

This clonotype was observed at least ten times. V usage is TRBV21-1 and J usage is TRBJ2-7; TRBD1, the table's D call, was not compared with the DNA. TRBV21-1 is termed a pseudogene. The CDR3 sequence is 17 residues long. CDR3 loop: CASSFPNPGQGSYEQYF. CDR3 bases: TGTGCCAGCAGCTTCCCGAACCCGGGACAGGGGTCCTACGAGCAGTACTTC.